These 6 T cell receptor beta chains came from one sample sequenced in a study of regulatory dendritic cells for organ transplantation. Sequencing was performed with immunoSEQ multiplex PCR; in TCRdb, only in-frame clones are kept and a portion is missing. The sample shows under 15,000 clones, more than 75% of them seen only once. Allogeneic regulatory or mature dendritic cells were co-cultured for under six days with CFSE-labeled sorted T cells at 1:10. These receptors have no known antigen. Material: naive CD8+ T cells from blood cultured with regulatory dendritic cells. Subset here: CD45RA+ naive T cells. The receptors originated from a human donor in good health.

CDR3: CASSTRTGIKSYEQYF. The CDR3 DNA follows: TGTGCCAGCAGCACTCGCACAGGGATTAAGTCCTACGAGCAGTACTTC. V gene TRBV7-9 combines with J gene TRBJ2-7, with a possible D match to TRBD1 (6 bases). Trimming cost V 5 bases and J 1 base, with 18 bases left between them. Germline V gene sequence: CDR1 SEHNR, CDR2 FQNEAQ (reference sequence). This CDR3 has 16 amino acids. Supplemented by reference TRBV7-9 and TRBJ2-7, the full variable domain reads DTGVSQNPRHKITKRGQNVTFRCDPISEHNRLYWYRQTLGQGPEFLTYFQNEAQLEKSRLLSDRFSAERPKGSFSTLEIQRTEQGDSAMYLCASSTRTGIKSYEQYFGPGTRLTVT.

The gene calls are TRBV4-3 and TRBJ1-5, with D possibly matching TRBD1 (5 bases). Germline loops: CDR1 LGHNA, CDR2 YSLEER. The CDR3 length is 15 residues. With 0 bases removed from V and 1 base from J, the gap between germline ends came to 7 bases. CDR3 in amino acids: CASSQDRGSNQPQHF. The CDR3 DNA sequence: TGCGCCAGCAGCCAAGACCGGGGGAGCAATCAGCCCCAGCATTTT.

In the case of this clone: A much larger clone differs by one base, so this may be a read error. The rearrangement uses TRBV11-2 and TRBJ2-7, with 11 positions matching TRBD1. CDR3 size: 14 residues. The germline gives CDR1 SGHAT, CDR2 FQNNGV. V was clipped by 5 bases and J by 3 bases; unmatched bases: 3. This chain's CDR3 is CASSIGTGGYEQYF. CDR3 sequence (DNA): TGTGCCAGCAGCATCGGGACAGGGGGCTACGAGCAGTACTTC.

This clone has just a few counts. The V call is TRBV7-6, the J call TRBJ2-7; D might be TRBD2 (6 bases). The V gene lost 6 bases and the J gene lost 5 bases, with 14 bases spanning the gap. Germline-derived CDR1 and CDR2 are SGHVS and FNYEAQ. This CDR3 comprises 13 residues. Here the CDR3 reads CASSLTSFDEQYF. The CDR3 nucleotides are TGTGCCAGCAGTTTAACTAGCTTCGACGAGCAGTACTTC.

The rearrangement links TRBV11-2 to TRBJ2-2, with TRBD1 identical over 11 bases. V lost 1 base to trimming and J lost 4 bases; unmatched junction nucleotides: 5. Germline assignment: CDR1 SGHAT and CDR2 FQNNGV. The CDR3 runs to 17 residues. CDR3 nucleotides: TGTGCCAGCAGCTTAGCAGGACAGGGGGCCGGCACCGGGGAGCTGTTTTTT. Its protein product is CASSLAGQGAGTGELFF.

This CDR3 is CASSLGDRAYDTQETQYF. The CDR3 coding sequence is TGCGCCAGCAGCTTGGGGGACAGGGCATACGATACCCAAGAGACCCAGTACTTC. The chain couples TRBV5-1 to TRBJ2-5, with TRBD1 identical over 9 bases. Per germline, CDR1 SGHRS and CDR2 YFSETQ. V shed 0 bases, J shed 1 base, and the junction held 10 bases outside the gene matches. The CDR3 extends over 18 amino acids. The full variable domain, completed using reference TRBV5-1 and TRBJ2-5, is KAGVTQTPRYLIKTRGQQVTLSCSPISGHRSVSWYQQTPGQGLQFLFEYFSETQRNKGNFPGRFSGRQFSNSRSEMNVSTLELGDSALYLCASSLGDRAYDTQETQYFGPGTRLLVL.